Below are 10 T cell receptor beta chains sequenced from a single sample in a study of spatial heterogeneity in lung cancer. Whole-study findings and limits: The study found that expanded intratumoral alpha and beta TCR counts tracked tumor mutation counts.

TCRdb called the 5' RACE reads again in MiXCR, with one record for every CDR3 protein. This table holds over a thousand distinct CDR3 sequences, 10% found once. Time point described: sample taken at primary tumor resection. Their cognate antigens are unknown. The starting material was lung tumor tissue, obtained at surgery. Source of these receptors: a female donor with early-stage non-small cell lung cancer.

This clonotype is categorized as medium-sized. This beta chain came through as a stray read in a library set up for alpha chains, and its size says little. This chain joins TRBV7-3 and TRBJ1-1; no clear D gene. With 3 bases removed from V and 1 base from J, the gap between germline ends came to 15 bases. Germline V gene data show CDR1 as SGHTA and CDR2 as FQGTGA. This CDR3 spans 16 amino acids. For the CDR3, the DNA is TGTGCCAGCAGCTTGAGTGAGGTCAGGACGAACACTGAAGCTTTCTTT. This codes for CASSLSEVRTNTEAFF.

By proportion, this clonotype is medium-sized. This beta chain was picked up by a library intended for alpha chains and is off target, so its count carries little meaning. The chain employs TRBV7-9 and TRBJ1-1; D remains unclear. V was trimmed by 2 bases and J by 0 bases, leaving 4 bases between them. CDR1 is SEHNR and CDR2 is FQNEAQ in the germline V gene (reference sequence). The CDR3 runs 13 residues. Here the CDR3 DNA reads TGTGCCAGCAGCTTACTGATGAACACTGAAGCTTTCTTT. Protein sequence: CASSLLMNTEAFF.

In regard to this clonotype: The library was prepared for alpha chains; this beta chain is a stray read, so its frequency means little. This chain connects TRBV7-9 to TRBJ2-7; D remains ambiguous. Germline CDR1 is SEHNR and CDR2 is FQNEAQ (reference sequence). The CDR3 contains 16 residues. Trimming stripped 1 base from V and 2 bases from J, with 15 bases between. CDR3 loop: CASSLEFSPRPYEQYF. The CDR3 DNA sequence: TGTGCCAGCAGCTTAGAATTTTCCCCGCGTCCCTACGAGCAGTACTTC.

Relative to its sample, this clonotype is medium-sized. This beta chain was picked up by a library intended for alpha chains and is off target, so its count carries little meaning. In DNA form, the CDR3 reads TGCAGTGCTAGGAGGGGCGGAGGCACCGGGGAGCTGTTTTTT. It codes for CSARRGGGTGELFF. The chain joins TRBV20-1 to TRBJ2-2; the D call may be TRBD1 or TRBD2 (5 bases each). The CDR3 runs to 14 residues. Trimming took off 3 bases at V and 4 bases at J, with 12 bases between the two ends. The germline V gene has CDR1 DFQATT and CDR2 SNEGSKA (reference sequence).

This clonotype is judged medium-sized. This beta chain slipped into a library made for alpha chains as a stray read, so its size is not meaningful. The chain combines TRBV7-8 with TRBJ2-3; D is perhaps TRBD2 (6 bases). CDR1 and CDR2 from the germline V gene are SGHVS and FQNEAQ. This CDR3 is built from 14 residues. V was trimmed by 2 bases and J by 2 bases, leaving 8 bases between them. The CDR3 DNA reads as TGTGCCAGCAGCTTATGGGGGGACACAGATACGCAGTATTTT. Amino acid sequence: CASSLWGDTDTQYF.

By sample fraction, this clonotype is medium-sized. This beta chain slipped into a library made for alpha chains as a stray read, so its size is not meaningful. The V call is TRBV19, the J call TRBJ2-7, with D perhaps TRBD1 or TRBD2 (5 bases each). Trimming took 5 bases from V and 0 from J, leaving 14 bases between them. The germline V gene has CDR1 LNHDA and CDR2 SQIVND (reference sequence). The CDR3 extends over 15 amino acids. The CDR3 loop is CASSPTGTDSYEQYF. CDR3 DNA sequence: TGTGCCAGTAGTCCGACCGGGACGGACTCCTACGAGCAGTACTTC.

This clonotype was recorded a few times. The library was built for alpha chains, so this beta chain is an off-target read and its size means little. The chain is built from TRBV2 and TRBJ2-5; TRBD2 matches 8 bases. The trim removed 10 bases at V and 3 bases at J, leaving 13 bases unmatched. Looked up from germline, CDR1 is SNHLY and CDR2 is FYNNEI. This CDR3 comprises 15 residues. This chain's CDR3 is CATKGGYSGEETQYF. In DNA form, the CDR3 reads TGTGCCACCAAAGGAGGTTATAGCGGGGAAGAGACCCAGTACTTC.

By sample share, this clonotype is medium-sized. A library made for alpha chains picked up this beta chain off target, so its size means little. The V gene is TRBV4-2, the J gene TRBJ1-1; TRBD1 matches 7 bases. Per the germline V gene, CDR1 is LGHNA and CDR2 is YNFKEQ. The CDR3 covers 13 residues. Unmatched junction bases numbered 4, after V lost 1 base and J lost 8 bases. CDR3 DNA sequence: TGTGCCAGCAGCCAAGTAGACAGGGACGAAGCTTTCTTT. Protein: CASSQVDRDEAFF.

On this clonotype itself: The library was built for alpha chains, so this beta chain is an off-target read and its size means little. The chain combines TRBV20-1 with TRBJ1-4, with no clear D. The CDR3 is 15 residues long. Per the germline V gene, CDR1 is DFQATT and CDR2 is SNEGSKA (reference sequence). V shed 0 bases and J shed 3 bases, with 11 bases lying between them. DNA for the CDR3: TGCAGTGCTAGAGATAAGGGAACGCCTAATGAAAAACTGTTTTTT. Translation: CSARDKGTPNEKLFF.

Ten or more counts support this clonotype. The library was designed around alpha chains, so this beta chain is a stray read whose abundance carries little weight. The chain uses TRBV20-1 and TRBJ2-7; 12 bases line up with TRBD2. Germline CDR1 reads DFQATT; CDR2 reads SNEGSKA (reference sequence). The CDR3 contains 17 residues. Trimming at V came to 1 base and at J to 0 bases, leaving 7 bases not matched to a gene. The CDR3: CSARGLAGAPSSYEQYF. Here the CDR3 DNA reads TGCAGTGCTAGAGGACTAGCGGGGGCCCCTAGCTCCTACGAGCAGTACTTC.